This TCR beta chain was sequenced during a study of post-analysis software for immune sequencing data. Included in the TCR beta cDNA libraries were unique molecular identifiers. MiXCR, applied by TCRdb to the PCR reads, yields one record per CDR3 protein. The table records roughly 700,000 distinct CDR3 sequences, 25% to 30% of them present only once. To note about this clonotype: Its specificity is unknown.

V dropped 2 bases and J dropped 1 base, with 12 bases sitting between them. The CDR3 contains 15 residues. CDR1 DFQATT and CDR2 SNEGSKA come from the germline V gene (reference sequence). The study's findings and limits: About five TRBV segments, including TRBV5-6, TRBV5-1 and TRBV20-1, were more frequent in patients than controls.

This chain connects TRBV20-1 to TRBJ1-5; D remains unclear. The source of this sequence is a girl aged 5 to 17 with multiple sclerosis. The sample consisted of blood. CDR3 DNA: TGCAGTGCTAGACGGGGTTCGAGGAGCAATCAGCCCCAGCATTTT. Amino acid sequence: CSARRGSRSNQPQHF.